The T cell receptor beta chain under discussion was sequenced for a study of T cells after yellow fever vaccination. Points from the study as a whole: Contaminating bulk clonotypes could be abundant in FACS-sorted repertoires. Relatively few clonotypes were ones that appeared in both CD4 and CD8 compartments.

This clonotype has more than one count but fewer than ten. Its antigen is still unknown. TCRdb ran MiXCR on the 5' RACE reads and lists one entry per CDR3 protein. The table has around 590,000 distinct CDR3 sequences, 9% to 15% seen once. This CDR3 is 13 amino acids long. V gave up 2 bases and J gave up 5 bases, with 12 bases separating them. CDR1 is DFQATT, CDR2 SNEGSKA, per germline (reference sequence). This sequence originates from a young man who received the YFV17D yellow fever vaccine. V is TRBV20-1 and J is TRBJ2-5; TRBD2 might be the D (5 bases). Sequencing was performed on PBMCs, taken on the day of the yellow fever booster vaccination. CDR3 in amino acids: CSARHTGRETQYF. DNA of the CDR3: TGCAGTGCTAGACACACGGGAAGGGAGACCCAGTACTTC.